A single sample gave rise to the 9 T cell receptor beta chains below, sequenced in a study of blood T cells in healthy people across ages. Sample-barcoded 5' priming and a J-beta primer mix drove a second PCR of roughly 7 to 11 cycles. TCRdb called the 5' RACE reads again in MiXCR, with one record for every CDR3 protein. The table records 800,000 to 1,000,000 distinct CDR3 sequences, about 48% of them present only once. Input material: blood. These receptors originate from a man aged 30 to 39 in good health.

Many counts were recorded for this clonotype. This chain links TRBV6-5 with TRBJ1-2; D gene unclear. Germline lookup yields CDR1 MNHEY and CDR2 SVGAGI. The CDR3 length is 12 residues. Trimming shortened V by 3 bases and J by 2 bases, and 4 bases separated the two germline ends. DNA of the CDR3: TGTGCCAGCAGTTATTCGAACTATGGCTACACCTTC. Protein: CASSYSNYGYTF.

CDR3 sequence (DNA): TGTGCCAGCAGCCAGCCAGTGGGCTACTCTGGAAACACCATATATTTT. It yields the protein CASSQPVGYSGNTIYF. The chain employs TRBV12-3 or TRBV12-4 and TRBJ1-3; D unclear. The CDR3 length is 16 residues. V gave up 6 bases and J gave up 0 bases, with 15 bases separating them.

This clonotype showed up just a few times. One junction end disagrees with the germline gene, perhaps due to a read error. CDR3 DNA sequence: TGTGCTAGCAGCCGAGACATCACCTACGAGCAGTACTTC. Encoded protein: CASSRDITYEQYF. V gene TRBV7-7 combines with J gene TRBJ2-7; D is uncertain. CDR1 is SSHAT and CDR2 is FNYEAQ in the germline V gene (reference sequence). The CDR3 length is 13 residues.

The V and J genes are TRBV4-3 and TRBJ1-2; possibly TRBD1 for D (5 bases). The V gene's germline CDR1 is LGHNA and CDR2 YSLEER. V shed 0 bases and J shed 0 bases, with 11 bases lying between them. The CDR3 length is 16 residues. CDR3 DNA sequence: TGCGCCAGCAGCCAAGAGGGGGGTCGCGCTAACTATGGCTACACCTTC. This sequence encodes CASSQEGGRANYGYTF.

V is TRBV11-2 and J is TRBJ2-5; tentatively, D is TRBD2 (5 bases). Germline CDR1 SGHAT, CDR2 FQNNGV. The CDR3 is made up of 15 amino acids. Trimming left V 5 bases short and J 3 bases short, with 16 bases between. The CDR3 nucleotides are TGTGCCAGCAGCCCCAGTTGGGGAGCTAAAGAGACCCAGTACTTC. Protein: CASSPSWGAKETQYF.

In its sample, this clonotype was seen a few times. The chain combines TRBV11-3 with TRBJ2-1; 9 bases align to TRBD1. This CDR3 region has 14 residues. In germline, CDR1 is SGHNT, CDR2 YENEEA. Unmatched junction bases numbered 5, after V lost 4 bases and J lost 7 bases. As DNA, the CDR3 is TGTGCCAGCAGCTCAGGACAGGGGAATAATGAGCAGTTCTTC. The encoded protein is CASSSGQGNNEQFF.

In this sample, this clonotype turned up a few times. The V call is TRBV5-1, the J call TRBJ1-3; unclear D gene. The CDR3 consists of 15 residues. Germline V CDR1 and CDR2: SGHRS, YFSETQ. V was shortened by 4 bases and J by 0 bases, with 11 bases between the two germline ends. CDR3 coding DNA: TGCGCCAGCAGCCTGCGCGGGAGCTCTGGAAACACCATATATTTT. Its translation: CASSLRGSSGNTIYF.

This clonotype was seen a handful of times. In DNA, the CDR3 is TGTGCCAGCAGTCAGAACATGGCAGATACGCAGTATTTT. This codes for CASSQNMADTQYF. The J gene is TRBJ2-3, the V gene TRBV7-2; D is ambiguous. This CDR3 is 13 amino acids long. CDR1 SGHTA and CDR2 FQGNSA come from the germline V gene. With 6 bases removed from V and 4 bases from J, the gap between germline ends came to 11 bases.

The genes are TRBV30 and TRBJ2-3; no clear D gene. The germline V gene encodes CDR1 GTSNPN and CDR2 SVGIG (reference sequence). Trimming took 0 bases from V and 10 from J, leaving 8 bases between them. The CDR3 has 11 residues. As DNA, the CDR3 is TGTGCCTGGAGTGTATCAGCAGCGCAGTATTTT. It translates to CAWSVSAAQYF.